The 10 T cell receptor beta chains reported below all come from one sample, sequenced in a study of STAT3 mutations in large granular lymphocyte leukemia. TCRdb keeps only in-frame clones here, not all; method: immunoSEQ multiplex PCR. The sample table sets out about 2,300 clones. General study results and limits: Every T-LGLL patient had at least one immunodominant TCRbeta clonotype.

Their antigens remain unidentified. Sequencing was performed on PBMCs. These receptors all stem from a human donor with T large granular lymphocyte leukemia. The donor label of this sample is uncertain. Some clones in this sample may be carry-over from other donors' samples.

Concerning this clone itself: This is likely a read error, given that the CDR3 carries no conserved phenylalanine or tryptophan at its end. No DNA is shown, since the ends of the CDR3 on it are uncertain; the CDR3 is the one TCRdb lists. The chain links TRBV20-1 to TRBJ2-1; the table's D call, TRBD1, has no DNA check behind it. From germline, CDR1 is DFQATT and CDR2 SNEGSKA (reference sequence). The CDR3 has 11 residues if both end residues are counted. The CDR3 spells CSASFSKGAGE.

Turning to this clone: Since the CDR3 does not end with the conserved phenylalanine or tryptophan, this likely comes from a read error. The limits of the CDR3 on the DNA are not certain, so only TCRdb's listed CDR3 is given. The chain uses TRBV6-1 and TRBJ1-5; whether TRBD1, the table's D call, matches the DNA was not checked. From its first to its last residue, the CDR3 has 12 amino acids. CDR1 is MNHNS, CDR2 SASEGT, per germline. CDR3: CASSEKGDSNQP.

In regard to this clone: Here the CDR3 omits its conserved ending phenylalanine or tryptophan, so a read error is the likely source. It is unclear where the CDR3 begins or ends on the DNA, so no DNA is shown, and the CDR3 is as TCRdb lists it. The chain uses TRBV30 and TRBJ2-2; the D call of TRBD1 is as the table states it, not checked on the DNA. From its first to its last residue, the CDR3 has 14 amino acids. The V gene's germline CDR1 is GTSNPN and CDR2 SVGIG (reference sequence). The CDR3 loop reads CAWSKPPDRETVGE.

Comments on this clone: Since the CDR3 does not end with the conserved phenylalanine or tryptophan, this likely comes from a read error. The DNA is left out, because the CDR3 cannot be placed on it with certainty; the CDR3 is given as TCRdb lists it. The chain carries TRBV5-1 and TRBJ2-1; the DNA was not compared with TRBD1, the D call given in the table. A total of 13 residues make up the CDR3, ends included. Germline CDR1 is SGHRS and CDR2 is YFSETQ. CDR3 amino acids: CASSSYGTGAYNE.

Points on this clone: No conserved phenylalanine or tryptophan ends this CDR3, so it is likely a read error. The DNA is omitted, as the CDR3 cannot be located on it reliably, and the CDR3 follows TCRdb's listing. The V gene is TRBV20-1, the J gene TRBJ2-7; the D call TRBD2 from the table was never checked on the DNA. The germline V gene has CDR1 DFQATT and CDR2 SNEGSKA (reference sequence). Termini included, the CDR3 measures 10 amino acids. The CDR3 region is CSARGGGDYE.

A word on this clone: This CDR3 is missing its conserved last phenylalanine or tryptophan, likely due to a read error. No DNA is shown, since the ends of the CDR3 on it are uncertain; the CDR3 is the one TCRdb lists. The chain employs TRBV18 and TRBJ1-5; the D segment call TRBD1 is taken from the table without a DNA check. The CDR3 adds up to 11 amino acids, both ends counted. The germline CDR1 and CDR2 sequences are KGHSH and LQKENI. The CDR3 sequence: CASSSAQANQP.

As for this clone: Without the conserved terminal phenylalanine or tryptophan, this CDR3 likely stems from a read error. The limits of the CDR3 on the DNA are not certain, so only TCRdb's listed CDR3 is given. The chain combines TRBV7-2 with TRBJ2-7; the DNA was not compared with TRBD1, the D call given in the table. The CDR3 is 9 residues long, counting both termini. Per germline, CDR1 SGHTA and CDR2 FQGNSA. CDR3 loop: CASSLGADE.

By frequency, this clone registers medium-sized (0.01 to 0.1%). The CDR3 does not end in the conserved phenylalanine or tryptophan, so this is likely a read error. The DNA is left out, because the CDR3 cannot be placed on it with certainty; the CDR3 is given as TCRdb lists it. The CDR3 loop is CASSEALYRGNNE. The chain combines TRBV6-1 with TRBJ2-1; TRBD2 is the table's D call and was not checked against the DNA. With termini counted, the CDR3 has 13 amino acids. Germline V lookup: CDR1 MNHNS, CDR2 SASEGT.

Concerning this clone: No conserved phenylalanine or tryptophan ends this CDR3, so it is likely a read error. The limits of the CDR3 on the DNA are not certain, so only TCRdb's listed CDR3 is given. V usage is TRBV29-1 and J usage is TRBJ1-1; the table names TRBD1, a call not compared with the DNA. CDR1 and CDR2 from the germline V gene are SQVTM and ANQGSEA. Both ends counted, the CDR3 spans 8 residues. The CDR3: CSVAAGGE.

Concerning this clone: It is likely a read error, because the conserved phenylalanine at the end of the CDR3 is missing. The limits of the CDR3 on the DNA are not certain, so only TCRdb's listed CDR3 is given. This sequence joins TRBV19 and TRBJ1-5; the table's D gene call, TRBD1, was not cross checked with the DNA. The CDR3 sequence runs 12 residues, both termini included. CDR1 and CDR2 (germline): LNHDA, SQIVND (reference sequence). The CDR3 is CASSIDRNTYQP.